The rows below give T cell receptor beta chains drawn from one sample of a study of identical twins. TCRdb passed the 5' RACE reads through MiXCR, listing each CDR3 protein once. The sample lists some 660,000 distinct CDR3 sequences; 8.5% to 9% were seen once. The sample also formed part of further work on yellow fever vaccine responses in identical twins.

Sequenced: PBMCs. These TCRs come from a woman aged 18-29 years in good health. Each CDR3 is given with its conserved first and last residue. Fields, in order: V gene, J gene, CDR3 protein.

>TRBV21-1|TRBJ2-7
CASRGQWDYYEQYF
>TRBV4-2|TRBJ2-5
CASSQRTGGEGQETQYF
>TRBV4-3|TRBJ2-7
CASSLGGSSLEQYF
>TRBV7-7|TRBJ1-1
CASSVDTFTEAFF
>TRBV6-1|TRBJ2-7
CASSRDLAGGPVRGEQYF
>TRBV3-1|TRBJ2-5
CASSQEARGQETQYF
>TRBV29-1|TRBJ2-1
CSVAQGIYNEQFF
>TRBV28|TRBJ1-1
CASRSTGDNTEAFF
>TRBV25-1|TRBJ2-3
CASSGSLSVGTDTQYF
>TRBV29-1|TRBJ2-7
CSVPDRDRVRF
>TRBV21-1|TRBJ1-4
CASSKRTVATNEKLFF
>TRBV4-2|TRBJ1-1
CASSVSRPGAGTEAFF
>TRBV7-8|TRBJ2-1
CASSGQQGRSSYNEQFF
>TRBV29-1|TRBJ1-1
CSVTFQSGTEAFF
>TRBV3-1|TRBJ2-3
CASSRWTGTDTQYF
>TRBV29-1|TRBJ2-4
CSVGVGGQGNIQYF
>TRBV24-1|TRBJ2-5
CATSDPNTGETQYF
>TRBV9|TRBJ2-2
CASSVGRSGELFF
>TRBV7-9|TRBJ2-4
CASSHRDLTKNIQYF
>TRBV2|TRBJ1-4
CASILGLGEKLFF
>TRBV12-3/TRBV12-4|TRBJ2-3
CASRERTGGSDTQYF
>TRBV19|TRBJ2-2
CASSINSNTGELFF
>TRBV5-6|TRBJ2-5
CASSLTRTSGYETQYF
>TRBV20-1|TRBJ2-2
CSARYSGADLNTGELFF
>TRBV20-1|TRBJ2-3
CSARGRVGDTQYF
>TRBV9|TRBJ1-2
CASSNPDEGSGYGYTF
>TRBV25-1|TRBJ1-2
CASSEPGRYGYTF
>TRBV7-9|TRBJ1-5
CASSFFGGTNQPQHF
>TRBV7-2|TRBJ2-1
CASSLASGPDEQFF
>TRBV24-1|TRBJ2-2
CATSDSPATGELFF
>TRBV29-1|TRBJ2-3
CSVDPVTSKTDTQYF
>TRBV6-5|TRBJ2-6
CASSYWETGANVLTF
>TRBV6-1|TRBJ2-1
CASITKNRQPYNEQFF
>TRBV20-1|TRBJ2-7
CSARKETSLYEQYF
>TRBV11-2|TRBJ2-1
CASSSGGSGRIEQFF
>TRBV4-2|TRBJ2-1
CASSQRPGLGWASGPGANEQFF
>TRBV7-8|TRBJ2-2
CASSLAGQGINTGELFF
>TRBV7-2|TRBJ1-5
CASSPRDRGGNQPQHF
>TRBV9|TRBJ2-7
CASSVGTQLLNEQYF
>TRBV20-1|TRBJ2-1
CSARELGLAGKSSYNEQFF
>TRBV19|TRBJ1-4
CASRRGSGEKLFF
>TRBV20-1|TRBJ2-7
CSAKDYPGQYF
>TRBV28|TRBJ2-1
CASSPPPRQGEQFF
>TRBV6-1|TRBJ2-1
CATGAGHDNEQFF
>TRBV7-2|TRBJ2-7
CASSRSGAREGHEQYF
>TRBV29-1|TRBJ2-1
CSVEGPLAEQFF
>TRBV2|TRBJ2-7
CASSEDRAVNEQYF
>TRBV27|TRBJ1-5
CASSLVAGGGMWDQPQHF
>TRBV11-2|TRBJ2-3
CASSSPSRTSGRAGPDTQYF
>TRBV7-9|TRBJ2-7
CASAGAVPSYEQYF
>TRBV10-3|TRBJ2-7
CAISRGRESYEQYF
>TRBV28|TRBJ2-1
CASSLYQINNEQFF
>TRBV11-3|TRBJ2-1
CASSFQQGGHEQFF